These T cell receptor beta chains were read from a single sample in a study of shared clonotypes between healthy human individuals. The table came from immunoSEQ multiplex PCR; TCRdb's copy has only in-frame clones and leaves some out. The sample has 1,400,000 or so clones, just under 99% seen once. Sequencing input: naive CD4+ T cells sorted from blood. All receptors derive from a young man in good health. Each CDR3 is given with its conserved first and last residue. A D gene is named only where the DNA matches it firmly. Expanded clones are given a class, and other clones once, few, many or no size at all.

v_call: TRBV27; j_call: TRBJ1-2; d_call: -; clone_size: -; cdr3_nt: TGTGCCAGCTCTTTGGCCCAGGATGGGGGCTATGGCTACACCTTC; cdr3_aa: CASSLAQDGGYGYTF
v_call: TRBV30; j_call: TRBJ2-5; d_call: -; clone_size: once; cdr3_nt: TGTGCCTGGAGACCCATCGTGGGAAGCCAAGAGACCCAGTACTTC; cdr3_aa: CAWRPIVGSQETQYF
v_call: TRBV11-2; j_call: TRBJ2-7; d_call: -; clone_size: -; cdr3_nt: TGTGCCAGCAGCCCAGGGGTGGGCGGGATCTCCTACGAGCAGTACTTC; cdr3_aa: CASSPGVGGISYEQYF
v_call: TRBV15; j_call: TRBJ2-1; d_call: -; clone_size: -; cdr3_nt: TGTGCCACCAGCGCAGGGAGCTCCTACAATGAGCAGTTCTTC; cdr3_aa: CATSAGSSYNEQFF
v_call: TRBV27; j_call: TRBJ2-2; d_call: TRBD2; clone_size: -; cdr3_nt: TGTGCCAGCAGTTTAATTTTGTGGGAGGGGAACACCGGGGAGCTGTTTTTT; cdr3_aa: CASSLILWEGNTGELFF
v_call: TRBV11-3; j_call: TRBJ2-2; d_call: -; clone_size: -; cdr3_nt: TGTGCCAGCAGCTTAAGCTCCCTGACAGTATCGGGCGGGGAGCTGTTTTTT; cdr3_aa: CASSLSSLTVSGGELFF
v_call: TRBV10-3; j_call: TRBJ1-2; d_call: TRBD1; clone_size: -; cdr3_nt: TGTGCCATACGACAGGGGGCATCTAACTATGGCTACACCTTC; cdr3_aa: CAIRQGASNYGYTF
v_call: TRBV5-1; j_call: TRBJ1-1; d_call: -; clone_size: -; cdr3_nt: TGCGCCAGCAGCTTGGATCGGGCAAACACTGAAGCTTTCTTT; cdr3_aa: CASSLDRANTEAFF
v_call: TRBV11-3; j_call: TRBJ1-1; d_call: -; clone_size: -; cdr3_nt: TGTGCCAGCAGCTTAGACACGGCGAACACTGAAGCTTTCTTT; cdr3_aa: CASSLDTANTEAFF
v_call: TRBV18; j_call: TRBJ1-5; d_call: -; clone_size: -; cdr3_nt: TGTGCCAGCTCACAAGACCTAGAAAATCAGCCCCAGCATTTT; cdr3_aa: CASSQDLENQPQHF
v_call: TRBV18; j_call: TRBJ2-3; d_call: -; clone_size: once; cdr3_nt: TGTGCCAGCTCACCACTAGCGTCAGGCACAGATACGCAGTATTTT; cdr3_aa: CASSPLASGTDTQYF
v_call: TRBV5-1; j_call: TRBJ2-4; d_call: -; clone_size: -; cdr3_nt: TGCGCCAGCAGCTTAAGCAATCTAAACGGCGCCGGGGAGAACATTCAGTACTTC; cdr3_aa: CASSLSNLNGAGENIQYF
v_call: TRBV28; j_call: TRBJ1-4; d_call: TRBD1; clone_size: -; cdr3_nt: TGTGCCAGTCTGCCCGGGACAGGGGGTGAAAAACTGTTTTTT; cdr3_aa: CASLPGTGGEKLFF
v_call: TRBV7-9; j_call: TRBJ1-5; d_call: -; clone_size: -; cdr3_nt: TGTGCCAGCAGCTTAGCGGGACCGCGGGGACAGCCCCAGCATTTT; cdr3_aa: CASSLAGPRGQPQHF
v_call: TRBV7-6; j_call: TRBJ2-5; d_call: TRBD2; clone_size: -; cdr3_nt: TGTGCCAGCAGCTTAGTCCCGACTAGCGGGAGGGCGACCCAGTACTTC; cdr3_aa: CASSLVPTSGRATQYF
v_call: TRBV29-1; j_call: TRBJ1-2; d_call: -; clone_size: -; cdr3_nt: TGCAGCGTTGGAGACAGTACTTATGGCTACACCTTC; cdr3_aa: CSVGDSTYGYTF
v_call: TRBV5-1; j_call: TRBJ2-3; d_call: -; clone_size: -; cdr3_nt: TGCGCCAGCAGCTTGGGGTTGCCCCGAGCTACAGATACGCAGTATTTT; cdr3_aa: CASSLGLPRATDTQYF
v_call: TRBV5-1; j_call: TRBJ2-1; d_call: -; clone_size: once; cdr3_nt: TGCGCCAGCAGCTTGGCCGTGCGGGTGAGCTCCTACAATGAGCAGTTCTTC; cdr3_aa: CASSLAVRVSSYNEQFF
v_call: TRBV29-1; j_call: TRBJ1-1; d_call: -; clone_size: -; cdr3_nt: TGCAGCGTTGGCGGACGGCAGAACACTGAAGCTTTCTTT; cdr3_aa: CSVGGRQNTEAFF
v_call: TRBV18; j_call: TRBJ2-5; d_call: TRBD1; clone_size: -; cdr3_nt: TGTGCCAGCTCAACCGACAGGGAAGAGACCCAGTACTTC; cdr3_aa: CASSTDREETQYF
v_call: TRBV7-8; j_call: TRBJ1-5; d_call: -; clone_size: once; cdr3_nt: TGTGCCAGCAGCCACGTTCTATTTGGGCCCCAGCATTTT; cdr3_aa: CASSHVLFGPQHF
v_call: TRBV7-8; j_call: TRBJ2-1; d_call: TRBD2; clone_size: -; cdr3_nt: TGTGCCAGCAGCCAAAGAGGGGGGACTAGCGGACTTAGGCATGAGCAGTTCTTC; cdr3_aa: CASSQRGGTSGLRHEQFF
v_call: TRBV7-3; j_call: TRBJ2-2; d_call: TRBD1; clone_size: -; cdr3_nt: TGTGCCAGCAGCGGGACAGGGAACACCGGGGAGCTGTTTTTT; cdr3_aa: CASSGTGNTGELFF
v_call: TRBV4-1; j_call: TRBJ2-2; d_call: TRBD1; clone_size: -; cdr3_nt: TGCGCCAGCAGACCCCGGGACAGGGAGACCGGGGAGCTGTTTTTT; cdr3_aa: CASRPRDRETGELFF
v_call: TRBV29-1; j_call: TRBJ2-7; d_call: -; clone_size: -; cdr3_nt: TGCAGCGTTGTTCCCCGCCTCTCCTCCTACGAGCAGTACTTC; cdr3_aa: CSVVPRLSSYEQYF
v_call: TRBV6-1; j_call: TRBJ2-3; d_call: -; clone_size: -; cdr3_nt: TGTGCCAGCTCCCCCGGCGATACGCAGTATTTT; cdr3_aa: CASSPGDTQYF
v_call: TRBV7-2; j_call: TRBJ2-7; d_call: TRBD2; clone_size: -; cdr3_nt: TGTGCCAGCAGCTTAGTGCCTAGCGGGACGGCGGGGTACGAGCAGTACTTC; cdr3_aa: CASSLVPSGTAGYEQYF
v_call: TRBV6-1; j_call: TRBJ2-1; d_call: TRBD2; clone_size: once; cdr3_nt: TGTGCCAGCAGTGAATTTGCTAGCGGGTTTTACAATGAGCAGTTCTTC; cdr3_aa: CASSEFASGFYNEQFF
v_call: TRBV9; j_call: TRBJ2-7; d_call: TRBD1; clone_size: -; cdr3_nt: TGTGCCAGCAGCTTGACAGGGGTGTCCTACGAGCAGTACTTC; cdr3_aa: CASSLTGVSYEQYF
v_call: TRBV7-2; j_call: TRBJ2-7; d_call: -; clone_size: few; cdr3_nt: TGTGCCAGCAGCTCCGCCTACGAGCAGTACTTC; cdr3_aa: CASSSAYEQYF
v_call: TRBV29-1; j_call: TRBJ2-1; d_call: TRBD2; clone_size: -; cdr3_nt: TGCAGCGTTGAAGGACGGACTAGCGGGGACAGCTCCTACAATGAGCAGTTCTTC; cdr3_aa: CSVEGRTSGDSSYNEQFF
v_call: TRBV29-1; j_call: TRBJ2-3; d_call: -; clone_size: -; cdr3_nt: TGCAGCGTTGAAGGGACAGATTTAAGCACAGATACGCAGTATTTT; cdr3_aa: CSVEGTDLSTDTQYF
v_call: TRBV11-2; j_call: TRBJ2-3; d_call: TRBD2; clone_size: -; cdr3_nt: TGTGCCAGCAGCAACCCTTCCGTAGCGGGAGGAGGCACAGATACGCAGTATTTT; cdr3_aa: CASSNPSVAGGGTDTQYF
v_call: TRBV2; j_call: TRBJ2-2; d_call: TRBD2; clone_size: -; cdr3_nt: TGTGCCAGCAGTGCCGGACTAGCGGGAACCGGGGAGCTGTTTTTT; cdr3_aa: CASSAGLAGTGELFF
v_call: TRBV7-9; j_call: TRBJ1-2; d_call: -; clone_size: -; cdr3_nt: TGTGCCAGCAGCTTAGAACAGGCTGGTGGCTACACCTTC; cdr3_aa: CASSLEQAGGYTF
v_call: TRBV29-1; j_call: TRBJ2-5; d_call: TRBD1; clone_size: -; cdr3_nt: TGCAGCGTTGGGACAGGGGTAGAGACCCAGTACTTC; cdr3_aa: CSVGTGVETQYF
v_call: TRBV4-2; j_call: TRBJ2-1; d_call: TRBD2; clone_size: -; cdr3_nt: TGTGCCAGCAGCCAAGTACTAGCGGGGAGGGTTAATGAGCAGTTCTTC; cdr3_aa: CASSQVLAGRVNEQFF
v_call: TRBV14; j_call: TRBJ1-4; d_call: -; clone_size: -; cdr3_nt: TGTGCCAGCAGCCGCCTGGCCGGGTCGGGTGAAAAACTGTTTTTT; cdr3_aa: CASSRLAGSGEKLFF
v_call: TRBV27; j_call: TRBJ2-7; d_call: TRBD1; clone_size: -; cdr3_nt: TGTGCCAGCAGTAACCCGCCAGGGGGCGAGCAGTACTTC; cdr3_aa: CASSNPPGGEQYF
v_call: TRBV5-1; j_call: TRBJ2-7; d_call: TRBD1; clone_size: -; cdr3_nt: TGCGCCAGCAGCTTGGGGGGACAGGCGAGCTACGAGCAGTACTTC; cdr3_aa: CASSLGGQASYEQYF
v_call: TRBV18; j_call: TRBJ2-3; d_call: -; clone_size: -; cdr3_nt: TGTGCCAGCTCACCAATCGCAGATACGCAGTATTTT; cdr3_aa: CASSPIADTQYF
v_call: TRBV7-9; j_call: TRBJ2-1; d_call: -; clone_size: -; cdr3_nt: TGTGCCAGCAGCTTAGGGACGGGACGGATCTACAATGAGCAGTTCTTC; cdr3_aa: CASSLGTGRIYNEQFF
v_call: TRBV9; j_call: TRBJ2-7; d_call: -; clone_size: -; cdr3_nt: TGTGCCAGCAGCGCGACAGCCACCGGGGACGAGCAGTACTTC; cdr3_aa: CASSATATGDEQYF
v_call: TRBV5-1; j_call: TRBJ2-2; d_call: -; clone_size: -; cdr3_nt: TGCGCCAGCAGCCTCGACGCGGCGAACACCGGGGAGCTGTTTTTT; cdr3_aa: CASSLDAANTGELFF
v_call: TRBV5-6; j_call: TRBJ2-7; d_call: TRBD1; clone_size: -; cdr3_nt: TGTGCCAGCAGCTCGGACAGGGGTAACATCTACGAGCAGTACTTC; cdr3_aa: CASSSDRGNIYEQYF
v_call: TRBV10-1; j_call: TRBJ2-2; d_call: TRBD2; clone_size: -; cdr3_nt: TGCGCCAGCAGCCCCCGGGCTAGCGGGGCGAACACCGGGGAGCTGTTTTTT; cdr3_aa: CASSPRASGANTGELFF